The clone carrying this TCR beta chain was picked up many times. No antigen is known for it. This sample is part of a study of T cells after yellow fever vaccination. Study results and caveats: The secondary T-cell response peaked on day 5, not day 15, but was weaker. Among all clonotypes, a small share was observed in both CD4 and CD8 compartments.

TCRdb independently ran MiXCR on the 5' RACE reads; one entry per CDR3 protein. Among some 350,000 distinct CDR3 sequences, around 3.9% were seen once, and the ten largest hold less than 25%. CDR3 size: 16 residues. V was clipped by 6 bases and J by 4 bases, with 20 bases between them. CDR1 SGHAT and CDR2 FQNNGV come from the germline V gene. The chain combines TRBV11-2 with TRBJ2-3; D is possibly TRBD2 (6 bases). Here the sequenced sample was PBMCs, taken 5 days after the yellow fever booster vaccination. This sequence originates from a man between 18 and 35 years old who received the YFV17D yellow fever vaccine. CDR3 coding DNA: TGTGCCAGCAGGAGGGCAGGGTCCTGGGAGGCAGATACGCAGTATTTT. This codes for CASRRAGSWEADTQYF.